The T cell receptor (beta chain) under discussion was sequenced for a study of human T cells and chemical hapten exposure. Study-wide context: For the roughly 24-week duration of the study, patients were given weekly doses of diphenylcyclopropenone on the scalp. Variation in per-sample TCR yields came mainly from small pooled library volume differences.

The CDR3 covers 15 residues. Germline CDR1 is SGHNT and CDR2 is YYREEE (reference sequence). Deletions cut 0 bases from V and 4 bases from J, with 13 bases between. This clonotype was counted at least ten times. The antigen remains unidentified. Time point reported: patch test 2, 6 weeks after DPC sensitization. Sample treatment: therapeutic diphenylcyclopropenone sensitization with weekly scalp DPC. Unique molecular identifiers were attached to individual cDNA molecules within the library. TCRdb processed the RACE reads anew with MiXCR; each CDR3 protein has one entry. The repertoire holds about 110,000 distinct CDR3 sequences, with roughly 9% as singletons. Findings of the study overall: DPC sensitization left the count of TCRs above 1 in 1000 unchanged.

The chain links TRBV5-4 to TRBJ2-5; perhaps D is TRBD1 or TRBD2 (6 bases each). The TCR comes from a woman aged 40 to 50 with alopecia areata. Some clones in this sample may be carry-over from other donors' samples. The starting material was whole blood, obtained in connection with sensitization to the hapten diphenylcyclopropenone (DPC). The CDR3 here is CASSLDLGGRETQYF. Written as DNA, the CDR3 is TGTGCCAGCAGCTTGGATCTTGGGGGGCGAGAGACCCAGTACTTC.